Below, 19 T cell receptor beta chains from the same sample are listed, as sequenced in a study of beta chain features in type 1 diabetes. Study results and caveats: Type 1 diabetes patients had TCRB CDR3s that were shorter (moderately but significantly so) in all four CD4+ subsets.

Expressed TCRB transcripts were sequenced, since all the RNA that had been isolated was reverse transcribed. Here immunoSEQ multiplex PCR was the method, and the copy in TCRdb shows in-frame clones only, minus some. The table has 600,000 to 700,000 clones, roughly 13% seen once. Their recognized antigens are unknown. The material sequenced was naive CD4+ T cells from blood. These receptors all stem from a young man with type 1 diabetes.

This clone was counted a few times. The sample contains more than one DNA sequence encoding this CDR3. The V and J genes are TRBV29-1 and TRBJ1-2; possibly TRBD1 for D (6 bases). The germline V gene encodes CDR1 SQVTM and CDR2 ANQGSEA. The CDR3 runs 12 residues. V lost 5 bases and J 2 bases, leaving 9 bases between the germline ends. The CDR3 DNA follows: TGCAGCGTTTCAGGGGCCAACTATGGCTACACCTTC. This gives the protein CSVSGANYGYTF.

This clone was seen only once. V is TRBV6-1 and J is TRBJ1-2; no reliable D call. Germline V CDR1 and CDR2: MNHNS, SASEGT. This CDR3 comprises 14 residues. Between the trimmed V and J ends, which lost 4 bases and 4 bases, there was a span of 13 bases. CDR3 sequence: CASSVARQLYGYTF. In nucleotides, the CDR3 is TGTGCCAGCAGTGTTGCTCGGCAGCTCTATGGCTACACCTTC.

This clone was counted only a few times. This sequence joins TRBV5-4 and TRBJ1-2; 7 bases are shared with TRBD1. This CDR3 has 15 amino acids. Trimming at V came to 3 bases and at J to 4 bases, leaving 9 bases not matched to a gene. The germline gives CDR1 SGHNT, CDR2 YYREEE (reference sequence). CDR3 coding DNA: TGTGCCAGCAGCTCAGCAAGGGGGCCGGGCTATGGCTACACCTTC. It translates to CASSSARGPGYGYTF.

Concerning this clone: Distinct nucleotide sequences in the sample also encode this CDR3. The gene calls are TRBV28 and TRBJ2-2; D call uncertain. Trimming cost V 1 base and J 1 base, with 4 bases left between them. Germline assignment: CDR1 MDHEN and CDR2 SYDVKM. CDR3 size: 14 residues. The CDR3: CASSLSGNTGELFF. The CDR3 bases are TGTGCCAGCAGTTTATCAGGGAACACCGGGGAGCTGTTTTTT.

This clone was recorded a few times. V gene TRBV5-4 combines with J gene TRBJ1-3, with 8 bases fitting TRBD1. The trim removed 3 bases at V and 4 bases at J, leaving 6 bases unmatched. Germline CDR1 is SGHNT and CDR2 is YYREEE (reference sequence). The length of the CDR3 is 15 residues. The CDR3 DNA reads TGTGCCAGCAGCTATCAGGGGGCTTCGGGAAACACCATATATTTT. Translating gives CASSYQGASGNTIYF.

This sequence joins TRBV5-1 and TRBJ2-2; D call uncertain. Trimming took off 4 bases at V and 6 bases at J, with 16 bases between the two ends. CDR1 and CDR2 from the germline V gene are SGHRS and YFSETQ. The CDR3 runs 15 residues. Here the CDR3 reads CASSPFDVMAGELFF. The CDR3 DNA reads as TGCGCCAGCAGCCCATTTGACGTTATGGCCGGGGAGCTGTTTTTT.

The chain joins TRBV7-8 to TRBJ2-1; D is perhaps TRBD2 (6 bases). The germline CDR1 and CDR2 sequences are SGHVS and FQNEAQ. This CDR3 is built from 13 residues. V lost 3 bases, J lost 5 bases, and 8 bases lay in between. CDR3 sequence: CASSFIADNEQFF. The CDR3 DNA follows: TGTGCCAGCAGCTTCATAGCGGACAATGAGCAGTTCTTC.

In this sample, this clone turned up a few times. The genes are TRBV10-3 and TRBJ1-1; D call uncertain. The germline gives CDR1 ENHRY, CDR2 SYGVKD. This CDR3 is 15 amino acids long. V lost 5 bases, J lost 6 bases, and 19 bases lay in between. The CDR3 here is CAISSPGSPGPEAFF. CDR3 DNA sequence: TGTGCCATCAGTTCGCCGGGCTCCCCGGGCCCTGAAGCTTTCTTT.

This clone was counted a few times. This rearrangement joins TRBV27 to TRBJ2-7; 8 bases fit TRBD1. The CDR3 contains 14 residues. Germline-derived CDR1 and CDR2 are MNHEY and SMNVEV (reference sequence). The V gene end was trimmed by 6 bases and the J gene end by 4 bases; junction bases not matched to a gene: 8. The CDR3 DNA reads TGTGCCAGCAGCCCCGGGGACAGGAGATACGAGCAGTACTTC. Its translation is CASSPGDRRYEQYF.

This clone has only a few counts. The chain combines TRBV5-1 with TRBJ1-1; a possible D gene is TRBD1 (6 bases). Germline V gene data show CDR1 as SGHRS and CDR2 as YFSETQ. The CDR3 loop spans 16 amino acids. Trimming left V 1 base short and J 1 base short, with 14 bases between. The CDR3 loop is CASSLSVWDKNTEAFF. DNA for the CDR3: TGCGCCAGCAGCTTGAGCGTTTGGGACAAGAACACTGAAGCTTTCTTT.

This rearrangement joins TRBV5-1 to TRBJ2-7; D is perhaps TRBD2 (6 bases). CDR1 is SGHRS, CDR2 YFSETQ, per germline. This CDR3 has 13 residues. V was cut by 4 bases and J by 5 bases, with 13 bases left in between. CDR3 nucleotide sequence: TGCGCCAGCAGCCCTGGAGGGGAACACGAGCAGTACTTC. Translating it yields CASSPGGEHEQYF.

This clone was detected a few times. The chain is built from TRBV7-2 and TRBJ2-1; TRBD2 aligns across 12 bases. Germline lookup yields CDR1 SGHTA and CDR2 FQGNSA. There are 16 residues in the CDR3. J gave up 8 bases and V 3 bases, and 8 bases lay outside the gene matches. As DNA, the CDR3 is TGTGCCAGCAGCTTGACTAGCGGGGGAGCTAGTTATGAGCAGTTCTTC. This gives the protein CASSLTSGGASYEQFF. Variable domain in full (rest from reference TRBV7-2 and TRBJ2-1): GAGVSQSPSNKVTEKGKDVELRCDPISGHTALYWYRQSLGQGLEFLIYFQGNSAPDKSGLPSDRFSAERTGGSVSTLTIQRTQQEDSAVYLCASSLTSGGASYEQFFGPGTRLTVL.

This chain joins TRBV30 and TRBJ1-2; D is unclear. V dropped 5 bases and J dropped 2 bases, with 27 bases sitting between them. This CDR3 is built from 18 residues. Germline CDR1 reads GTSNPN; CDR2 reads SVGIG (reference sequence). CDR3 amino acids: CAWYNPMGRKGRNYGYTF. CDR3 DNA: TGTGCCTGGTATAATCCCATGGGCAGGAAGGGTAGAAACTATGGCTACACCTTC. Variable domain in full (rest from reference TRBV30 and TRBJ1-2): SQTIHQWPATLVQPVGSPLSLECTVEGTSNPNLYWYRQAAGRGLQLLFYSVGIGQISSEVPQNLSASRPQDRQFILSSKKLLLSDSGFYLCAWYNPMGRKGRNYGYTFGSGTRLTVV.

This chain connects TRBV5-4 to TRBJ2-1; 14 positions match TRBD2. The length of the CDR3 is 18 residues. V dropped 3 bases and J dropped 0; count of bases not matched to a gene: 5. Germline V lookup: CDR1 SGHNT, CDR2 YYREEE (reference sequence). The CDR3 loop reads CASSSRLAGGSSYNEQFF. CDR3 DNA: TGTGCCAGCAGCTCTAGACTAGCGGGGGGGAGCTCCTACAATGAGCAGTTCTTC.

The J gene is TRBJ2-3, the V gene TRBV10-3; 8 bases agree with TRBD1. Germline V gene data show CDR1 as ENHRY and CDR2 as SYGVKD. This CDR3 is built from 16 residues. The junction had 12 bases not matched to a gene; V was cut back by 6 bases and J by 4 bases. The CDR3: CAIRDPQGQGADTQYF. The CDR3 bases are TGTGCCATCAGGGACCCTCAAGGACAGGGAGCAGATACGCAGTATTTT.

This clone was recorded only once. The chain carries TRBV2 and TRBJ1-1; 7 bases are a match to TRBD1. Trimming at V came to 5 bases and at J to 10 bases, leaving 7 bases not matched to a gene. Germline V gives CDR1 SNHLY, CDR2 FYNNEI. This CDR3 contains 12 residues. CDR3 protein: CASSPDREGAFF. The CDR3 nucleotides are TGTGCCAGCAGTCCTGACAGGGAGGGAGCTTTCTTT.

This chain connects TRBV29-1 to TRBJ2-5; unclear D gene. The J call is doubtful: the DNA matches TRBJ2-7 better. Germline V gene lookup returns CDR1 SQVTM and CDR2 ANQGSEA. This CDR3 comprises 13 residues. This chain's CDR3 is CSVESSRSYEQYF. DNA for the CDR3: TGCAGCGTTGAAAGTTCCCGATCCTACGAGCAGTACTTC.

This clone was counted a few times. The rearrangement uses TRBV30 and TRBJ1-2; D unresolved. The germline V and J ends were trimmed by 2 bases and 8 bases, with 15 bases remaining between them. The CDR3 spans 13 residues. Per the germline V gene, CDR1 is GTSNPN and CDR2 is SVGIG (reference sequence). This chain's CDR3 is CAWSFPGFGGYTF. Written as DNA, the CDR3 is TGTGCCTGGAGTTTCCCCGGCTTCGGAGGCTACACCTTC. The variable domain in full, with the rest retrieved from reference TRBV30 and TRBJ1-2, is SQTIHQWPATLVQPVGSPLSLECTVEGTSNPNLYWYRQAAGRGLQLLFYSVGIGQISSEVPQNLSASRPQDRQFILSSKKLLLSDSGFYLCAWSFPGFGGYTFGSGTRLTVV.

This chain uses TRBV19 with TRBJ1-2; D unresolved. V lost 5 bases and J lost 4, with 17 bases in between. Germline V lookup: CDR1 LNHDA, CDR2 SQIVND (reference sequence). The CDR3 covers 15 residues. The CDR3 loop is CASSPEGGPSYGYTF. CDR3 DNA: TGTGCCAGTAGTCCCGAAGGCGGGCCCAGCTATGGCTACACCTTC.